This TCR beta chain was found in a study of human T cells and chemical hapten exposure. Study as a whole: Alopecia areata, totalis or universalis affected patients who were mostly female. Broader study findings: The immune response of these alopecia patients might not match healthy individuals'.

In the study's own analysis: Between 23,224 and 690,600 TCRs appeared in each sample, and the median stood at 95,638. TCRdb reprocessed the RACE reads with MiXCR, giving one entry per CDR3 protein. TCRdb assigned the V and J calls; the authors' analysis was not used. The repertoire includes some 200,000 distinct CDR3 sequences, under 35% of them detected once, and just under 3% sits in the top ten. Described time point: pre-sensitization, week 0. Treatment defined: therapeutic diphenylcyclopropenone sensitization with weekly scalp DPC. This clonotype was observed a few times. Antigen specificity is unknown. Per germline, CDR1 LGHNA and CDR2 YSLEER. V lost 5 bases and J lost 5; bases outside the gene matches: 6. This CDR3 has 14 amino acids.

The specimen comprised whole blood, sampled in connection with sensitization to the hapten diphenylcyclopropenone (DPC). The receptor was isolated from a woman in her 30s with alopecia areata. Some clones in this sample may be carry-over from other donors' samples. The rearrangement links TRBV4-3 to TRBJ2-1, with 7 bases lining up with TRBD1. The chain's CDR3 is CASSGVRGHNEQFF. In nucleotides, the CDR3 is TGCGCCAGCAGCGGGGTGAGGGGGCACAATGAGCAGTTCTTC.